This T cell receptor (beta chain) was identified in a study of blood T cell repertoires in COVID-19. On the study more broadly: The United States, Italy and Spain supplied acute and convalescent COVID-19 samples. From T cells, B-cell-depleted T cells, or PBMCs came the material, which was cDNA or gDNA.

The V and J ends lost 0 bases and 5 bases respectively, with 13 bases between them. The germline CDR1 and CDR2 sequences are LGHDT and YNNKEL (reference sequence). This CDR3 has 15 residues. Study processing details: Estimation of nucleated cell counts relied on the amplification of reference gene primers. Repertoires were generated with immunoSEQ multiplex PCR, while TCRdb's copy carries only in-frame clones and drops some. V and J calls plus clone size are reproduced from that table; the DNA served to infer D and trimming. The table records roughly 400,000 clones, about 88% of them present only once. In assigning cohorts, the study relied on participant-reported clinical history.

V and J are TRBV3-1 (or the pseudogene TRBV3-2) and TRBJ1-2; D is unresolved. The source material was PBMCs or T cells enriched from blood (not recorded which). This receptor was identified in a woman between 18 and 29 years old who had been exposed to COVID-19. This CDR3 is CASSQDSAGEYGYTF. The CDR3 region has the DNA TGTGCCAGCAGCCAAGATTCGGCGGGAGAATATGGCTACACCTTC.